The clone carrying this TCR beta chain was observed a few times. The CDR3 is 12 amino acids. Germline V lookup: CDR1 SQVTM, CDR2 ANQGSEA. Trimming removed 7 bases from V and 3 bases from J, with 9 bases in between. Here immunoSEQ multiplex PCR was the method, and the copy in TCRdb shows in-frame clones only, minus some. This sample has 2,700 or so clones; less than 30% occur once, and the top ten carry 14%. The data belong to a study of T cells in localized non-small cell lung cancer. This TCR was recovered from a woman aged 35 to 70 with stage III lung adenocarcinoma. This material consisted of lung tumor tissue, taken before any cancer treatment. The gene calls are TRBV29-1 and TRBJ1-4; D ambiguous. The CDR3 nucleotides read TGCAGCGCTCTTGGGTCTAATGAAAAACTGTTTTTT. Its protein product is CSALGSNEKLFF. The full variable domain, with the rest looked up from reference TRBV29-1 and TRBJ1-4, is SAVISQKPSRDICQRGTSLTIQCQVDSQVTMMFWYRQQPGQSLTLIATANQGSEATYESGFVIDKFPISRPNLTFSTLTVSNMSPEDSSIYLCSALGSNEKLFFGSGTQLSVL.